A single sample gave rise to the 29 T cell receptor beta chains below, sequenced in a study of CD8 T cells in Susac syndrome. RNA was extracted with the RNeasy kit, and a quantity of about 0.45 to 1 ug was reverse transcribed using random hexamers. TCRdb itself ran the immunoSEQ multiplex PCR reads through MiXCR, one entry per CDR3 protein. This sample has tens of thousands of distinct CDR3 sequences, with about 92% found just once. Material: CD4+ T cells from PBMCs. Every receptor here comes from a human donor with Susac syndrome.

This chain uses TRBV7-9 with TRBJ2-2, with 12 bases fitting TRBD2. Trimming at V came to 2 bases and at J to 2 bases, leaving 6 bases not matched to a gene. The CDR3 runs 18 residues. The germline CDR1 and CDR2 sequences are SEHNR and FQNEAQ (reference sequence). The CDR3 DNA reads TGTGCCAGCAGCTTACGCCTAGCGGGAGGGGTTAACACCGGGGAGCTGTTTTTT. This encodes CASSLRLAGGVNTGELFF.

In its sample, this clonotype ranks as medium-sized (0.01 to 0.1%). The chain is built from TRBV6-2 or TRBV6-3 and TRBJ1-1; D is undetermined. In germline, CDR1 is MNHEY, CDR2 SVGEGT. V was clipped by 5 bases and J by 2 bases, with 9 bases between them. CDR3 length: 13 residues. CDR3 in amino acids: CASSPRGNTEAFF. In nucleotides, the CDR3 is TGTGCCAGCAGTCCCCGGGGAAACACTGAAGCTTTCTTT.

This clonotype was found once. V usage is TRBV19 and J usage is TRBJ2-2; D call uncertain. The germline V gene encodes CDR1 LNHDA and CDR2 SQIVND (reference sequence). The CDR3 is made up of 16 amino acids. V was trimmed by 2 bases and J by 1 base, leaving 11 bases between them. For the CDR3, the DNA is TGTGCCAGTAGTATACAGACACGACTGAACACCGGGGAGCTGTTTTTT. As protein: CASSIQTRLNTGELFF.

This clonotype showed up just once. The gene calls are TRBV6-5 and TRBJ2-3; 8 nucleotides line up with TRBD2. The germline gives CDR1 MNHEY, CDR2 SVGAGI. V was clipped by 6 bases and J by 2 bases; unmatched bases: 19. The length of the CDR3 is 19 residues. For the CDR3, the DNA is TGTGCCAGCAGGTACCCCTACAGAGCGGGGGATATGAACACAGATACGCAGTATTTT. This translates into CASRYPYRAGDMNTDTQYF.

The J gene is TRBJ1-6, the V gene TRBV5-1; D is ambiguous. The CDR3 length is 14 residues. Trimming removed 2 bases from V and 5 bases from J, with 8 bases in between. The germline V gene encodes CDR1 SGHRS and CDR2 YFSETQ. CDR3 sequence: CASSFDGNNSPLHF. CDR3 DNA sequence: TGCGCCAGCAGCTTTGACGGCAATAATTCACCCCTCCACTTT.

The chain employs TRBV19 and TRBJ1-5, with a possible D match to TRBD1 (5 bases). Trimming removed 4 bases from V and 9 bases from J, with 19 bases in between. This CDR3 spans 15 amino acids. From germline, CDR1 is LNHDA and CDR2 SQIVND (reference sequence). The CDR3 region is CASSRQPFPDSPQHF. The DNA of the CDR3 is TGTGCCAGTAGTAGACAGCCTTTCCCCGATTCGCCCCAGCATTTT.

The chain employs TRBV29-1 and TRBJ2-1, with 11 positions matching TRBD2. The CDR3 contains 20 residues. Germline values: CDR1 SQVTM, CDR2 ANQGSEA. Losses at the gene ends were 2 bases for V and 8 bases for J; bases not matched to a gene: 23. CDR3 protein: CSVEIELAGVFSLNLDEQFF. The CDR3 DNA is TGCAGCGTTGAAATAGAACTAGCGGGAGTTTTTTCTCTTAATCTCGATGAGCAGTTCTTC.

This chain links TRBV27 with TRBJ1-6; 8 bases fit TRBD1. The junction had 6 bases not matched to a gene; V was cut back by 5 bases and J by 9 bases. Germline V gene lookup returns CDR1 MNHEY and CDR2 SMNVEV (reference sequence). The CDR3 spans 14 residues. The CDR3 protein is CASSPGQGPSPLHF. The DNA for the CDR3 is TGTGCCAGCAGTCCCGGACAGGGTCCTTCACCCCTCCACTTT.

The CDR3 spells CSADGGERREKLFF. The CDR3 nucleotides read TGCAGCGCCGACGGGGGGGAAAGGCGGGAAAAACTGTTTTTT. The chain has TRBV29-1 and TRBJ1-4; possibly TRBD1 for D (5 bases). The V end lost 7 bases, the J end lost 8 bases, and 20 bases lay between the germline ends. The CDR3 spans 14 residues. The germline V gene encodes CDR1 SQVTM and CDR2 ANQGSEA. Looking up the rest from reference TRBV29-1 and TRBJ1-4 gives the full variable domain: SAVISQKPSRDICQRGTSLTIQCQVDSQVTMMFWYRQQPGQSLTLIATANQGSEATYESGFVIDKFPISRPNLTFSTLTVSNMSPEDSSIYLCSADGGERREKLFFGSGTQLSVL.

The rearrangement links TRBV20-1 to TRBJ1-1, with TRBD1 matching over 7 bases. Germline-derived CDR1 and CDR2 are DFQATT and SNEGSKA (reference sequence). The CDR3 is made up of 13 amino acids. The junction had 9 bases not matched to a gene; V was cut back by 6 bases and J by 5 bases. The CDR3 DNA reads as TGCAGTGCAGTTGATGACAGGGTGACTGAAGCTTTCTTT. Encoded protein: CSAVDDRVTEAFF.

CDR3 nucleotide sequence: TGTGCCAGCAGTGATAATCGCAGGGCTGGGACTAATGAAAAACTGTTTTTT. This codes for CASSDNRRAGTNEKLFF. The chain has TRBV25-1 and TRBJ1-4; possibly TRBD1 for D (5 bases). Germline V CDR1 and CDR2: MGHDK, SYGVNS. This CDR3 is 17 amino acids long. V lost 3 bases, J lost 2 bases, and 16 bases lay in between.

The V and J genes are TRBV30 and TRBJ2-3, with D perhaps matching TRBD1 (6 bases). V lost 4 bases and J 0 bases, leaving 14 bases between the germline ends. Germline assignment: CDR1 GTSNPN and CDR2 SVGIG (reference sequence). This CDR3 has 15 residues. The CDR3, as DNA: TGTGCCTGGACTCCACAGGGAAGGAGCACAGATACGCAGTATTTT. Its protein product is CAWTPQGRSTDTQYF. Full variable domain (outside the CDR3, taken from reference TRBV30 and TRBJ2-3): SQTIHQWPATLVQPVGSPLSLECTVEGTSNPNLYWYRQAAGRGLQLLFYSVGIGQISSEVPQNLSASRPQDRQFILSSKKLLLSDSGFYLCAWTPQGRSTDTQYFGPGTRLTVL.

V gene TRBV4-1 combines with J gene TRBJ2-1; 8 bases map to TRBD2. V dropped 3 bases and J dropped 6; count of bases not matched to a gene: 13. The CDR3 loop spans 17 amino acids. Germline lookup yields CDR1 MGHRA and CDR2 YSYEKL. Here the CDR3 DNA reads TGCGCCAGCAGCCAGCCAATCCTGATGCGGGGGGCCAATGAGCAGTTCTTC. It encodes CASSQPILMRGANEQFF.

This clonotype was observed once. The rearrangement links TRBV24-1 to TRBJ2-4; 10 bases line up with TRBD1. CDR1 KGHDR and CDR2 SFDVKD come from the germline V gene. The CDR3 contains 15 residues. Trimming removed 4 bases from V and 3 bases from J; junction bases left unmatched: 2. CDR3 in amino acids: CATSDWTGGKNIQYF. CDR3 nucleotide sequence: TGTGCCACCAGTGACTGGACAGGGGGCAAAAACATTCAGTACTTC.

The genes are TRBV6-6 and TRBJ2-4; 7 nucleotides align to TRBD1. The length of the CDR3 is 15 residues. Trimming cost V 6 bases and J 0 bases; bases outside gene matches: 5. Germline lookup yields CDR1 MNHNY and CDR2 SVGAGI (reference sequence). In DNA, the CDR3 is TGTGCCAGCAGGGACAGGTCCCTAGCCAAAAACATTCAGTACTTC. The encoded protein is CASRDRSLAKNIQYF.

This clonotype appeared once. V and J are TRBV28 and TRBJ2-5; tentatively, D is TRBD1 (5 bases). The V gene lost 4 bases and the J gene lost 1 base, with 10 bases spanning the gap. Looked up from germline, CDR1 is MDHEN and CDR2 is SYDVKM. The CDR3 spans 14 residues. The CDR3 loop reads CASSSRVGQETQYF. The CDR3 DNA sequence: TGTGCCAGCAGTTCCAGGGTGGGCCAAGAGACCCAGTACTTC.

The chain's CDR3 is CASSLAGASGELFF. CDR3 in DNA: TGTGCCAGCAGTTTAGCGGGGGCCTCCGGGGAGCTGTTTTTT. This chain uses TRBV12-3 or TRBV12-4 with TRBJ2-2; D perhaps matches TRBD1 (6 bases). The CDR3 runs to 14 residues. The V end lost 0 bases, the J end lost 6 bases, and 8 bases lay between the germline ends.

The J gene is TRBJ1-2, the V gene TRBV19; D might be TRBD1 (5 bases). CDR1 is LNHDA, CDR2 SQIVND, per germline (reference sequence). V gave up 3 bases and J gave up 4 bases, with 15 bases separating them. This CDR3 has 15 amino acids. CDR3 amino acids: CASSITGAGLYGYTF. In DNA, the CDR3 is TGTGCCAGTAGTATTACAGGCGCCGGGCTCTATGGCTACACCTTC.

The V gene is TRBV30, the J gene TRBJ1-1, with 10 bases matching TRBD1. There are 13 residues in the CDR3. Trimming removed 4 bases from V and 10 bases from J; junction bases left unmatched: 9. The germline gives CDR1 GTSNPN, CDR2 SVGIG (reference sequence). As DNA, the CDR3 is TGTGCCTGGACCACCGGGACAGGGGTACTAGCTTTCTTT. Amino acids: CAWTTGTGVLAFF.

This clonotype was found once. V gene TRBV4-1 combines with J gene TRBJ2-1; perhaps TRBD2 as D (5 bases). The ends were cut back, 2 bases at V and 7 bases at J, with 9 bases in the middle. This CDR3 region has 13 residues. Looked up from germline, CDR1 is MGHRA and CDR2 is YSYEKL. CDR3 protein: CASSQSRGNEQFF. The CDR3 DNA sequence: TGCGCCAGCAGCCAAAGCCGGGGAAATGAGCAGTTCTTC.

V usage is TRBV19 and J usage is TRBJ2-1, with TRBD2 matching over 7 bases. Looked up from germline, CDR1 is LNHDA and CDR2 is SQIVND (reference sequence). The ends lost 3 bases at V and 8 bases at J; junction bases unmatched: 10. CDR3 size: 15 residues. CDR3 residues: CASSIGAGAGDEQFF. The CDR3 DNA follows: TGTGCCAGTAGTATTGGGGCGGGAGCTGGGGATGAGCAGTTCTTC.

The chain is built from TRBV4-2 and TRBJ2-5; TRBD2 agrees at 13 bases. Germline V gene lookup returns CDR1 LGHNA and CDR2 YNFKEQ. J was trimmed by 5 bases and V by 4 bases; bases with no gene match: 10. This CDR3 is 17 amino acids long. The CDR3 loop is CASSRKGLAGVTETQYF. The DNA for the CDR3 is TGTGCCAGCAGCCGGAAAGGACTAGCGGGAGTAACGGAGACCCAGTACTTC.

As DNA, the CDR3 is TGTGCCAGCAGTTACACCGACCGCGCAGGGCCCCCCACAGATACGCAGTATTTT. This encodes CASSYTDRAGPPTDTQYF. The chain uses TRBV6-5 and TRBJ2-3, with D possibly being TRBD1 (5 bases). Looked up from germline, CDR1 is MNHEY and CDR2 is SVGAGI. V was cut by 2 bases and J by 2 bases, with 20 bases left in between. The CDR3 has 18 amino acids.

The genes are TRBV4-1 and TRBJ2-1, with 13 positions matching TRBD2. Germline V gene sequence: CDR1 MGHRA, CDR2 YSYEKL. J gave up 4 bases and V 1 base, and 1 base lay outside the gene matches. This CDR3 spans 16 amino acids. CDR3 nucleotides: TGCGCCAGCAGCCAAGCGACTAGCGGGGGGTACAATGAGCAGTTCTTC. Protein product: CASSQATSGGYNEQFF.

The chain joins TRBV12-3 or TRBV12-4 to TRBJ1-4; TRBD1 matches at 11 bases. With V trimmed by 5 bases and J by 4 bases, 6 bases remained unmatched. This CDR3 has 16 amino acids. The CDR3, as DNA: TGTGCCAGCAGTGCCTCGGGACAGGGGGGTAATGAAAAACTGTTTTTT. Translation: CASSASGQGGNEKLFF.

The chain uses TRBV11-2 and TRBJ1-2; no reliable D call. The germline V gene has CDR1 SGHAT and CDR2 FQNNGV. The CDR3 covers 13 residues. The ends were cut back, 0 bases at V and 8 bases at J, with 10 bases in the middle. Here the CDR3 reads CASSLDRPRGYTF. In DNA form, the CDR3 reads TGTGCCAGCAGCTTAGATCGGCCCCGGGGCTACACCTTC.

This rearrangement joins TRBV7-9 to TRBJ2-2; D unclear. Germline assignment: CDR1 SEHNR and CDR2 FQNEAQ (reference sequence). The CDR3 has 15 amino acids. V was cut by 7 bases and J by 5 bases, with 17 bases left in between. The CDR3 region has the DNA TGTGCCAGCAACTTGGAATATGGTCGGACCGGGGAGCTGTTTTTT. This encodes CASNLEYGRTGELFF.

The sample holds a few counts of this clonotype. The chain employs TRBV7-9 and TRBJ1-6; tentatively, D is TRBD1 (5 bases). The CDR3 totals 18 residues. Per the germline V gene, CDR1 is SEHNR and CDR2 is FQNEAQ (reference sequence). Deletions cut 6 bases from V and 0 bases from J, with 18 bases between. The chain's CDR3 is CASSFGGGGVSYNSPLHF. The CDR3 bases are TGTGCCAGCAGTTTTGGGGGAGGCGGCGTCTCCTATAATTCACCCCTCCACTTT.

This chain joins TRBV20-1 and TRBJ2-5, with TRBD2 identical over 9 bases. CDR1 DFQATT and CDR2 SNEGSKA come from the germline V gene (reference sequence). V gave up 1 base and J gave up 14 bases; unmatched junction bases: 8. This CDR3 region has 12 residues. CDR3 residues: CSARGRAGGHYF. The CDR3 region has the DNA TGCAGTGCTAGAGGTCGAGCGGGGGGACATTACTTC.